The source of this T cell receptor beta chain is a study of blood T cell repertoires in COVID-19. Overall study context: Italy, Spain and the United States were the sources of the convalescent and acute COVID-19 samples. T cells, B-cell-depleted T cells, or PBMCs supplied cDNA or gDNA.

The CDR3 has 15 residues. Germline CDR1 and CDR2: MDHEN and SYDVKM. V lost 8 bases and J lost 0, with 14 bases in between. Under the authors' procedure: Amplification of reference gene primers was used by the study to estimate nucleated cell counts. This table comes from immunoSEQ multiplex PCR, and its TCRdb copy is limited to in-frame clones, with some not included. V and J calls and clone size are those listed in that table; D and trimming were worked out from the DNA. In the table there are roughly 79,000 clones, roughly 87% of which are singletons. The receptor was derived from a woman between 45 and 65 years old with acute or convalescent COVID-19. The rearrangement joins TRBV28 to TRBJ1-3; TRBD1 is a possible D gene (5 bases). The sample taken for sequencing was peripheral blood. The CDR3 spells CASRPPDISGNTIYF. As DNA, the CDR3 is TGTGCCAGCCGGCCTCCGGACATCTCTGGAAACACCATATATTTT.